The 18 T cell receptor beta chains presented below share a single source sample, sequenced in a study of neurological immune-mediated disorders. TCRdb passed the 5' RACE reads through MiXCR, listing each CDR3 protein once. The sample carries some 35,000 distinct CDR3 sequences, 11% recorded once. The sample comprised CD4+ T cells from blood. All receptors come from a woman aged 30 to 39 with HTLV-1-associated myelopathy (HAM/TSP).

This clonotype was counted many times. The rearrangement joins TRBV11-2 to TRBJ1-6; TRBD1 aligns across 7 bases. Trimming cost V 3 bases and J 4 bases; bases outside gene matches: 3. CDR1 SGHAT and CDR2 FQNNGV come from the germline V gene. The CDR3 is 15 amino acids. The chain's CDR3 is CASSLGQTYNSPLHF. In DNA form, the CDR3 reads TGTGCCAGCAGCTTGGGACAGACTTATAATTCACCCCTCCACTTT.

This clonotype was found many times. The CDR3 bases are TGTGCCAGCAGCCAACGTACCGGGACAGGGCGAGGCTACGAGCAGTACTTC. As protein: CASSQRTGTGRGYEQYF. The chain carries TRBV3-1 and TRBJ2-7; 9 positions match TRBD1. The CDR3 consists of 17 residues. Germline assignment: CDR1 LGHDT and CDR2 YNNKEL (reference sequence). V lost 2 bases to trimming and J lost 3 bases; unmatched junction nucleotides: 11.

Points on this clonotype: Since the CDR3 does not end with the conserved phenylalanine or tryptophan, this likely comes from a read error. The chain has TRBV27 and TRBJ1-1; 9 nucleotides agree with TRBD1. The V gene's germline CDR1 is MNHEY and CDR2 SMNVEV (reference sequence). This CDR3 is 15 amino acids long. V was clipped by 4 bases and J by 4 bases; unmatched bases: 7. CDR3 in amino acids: CASSSTGGLGTEAFV. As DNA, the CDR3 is TGTGCCAGCAGTTCCACAGGGGGCTTGGGCACTGAAGCTTTCGTT.

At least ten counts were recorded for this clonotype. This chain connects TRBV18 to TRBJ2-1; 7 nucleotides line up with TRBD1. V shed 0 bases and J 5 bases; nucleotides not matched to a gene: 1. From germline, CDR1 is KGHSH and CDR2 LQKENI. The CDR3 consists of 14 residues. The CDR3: CASSPPTGNNEQFF. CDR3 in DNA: TGTGCCAGCTCACCACCGACAGGGAACAATGAGCAGTTCTTC.

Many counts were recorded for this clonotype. The CDR3 coding sequence is TGCGCCAGCAGCCCCGGCTGGGGGGGGAACACTGAAGCTTTCTTT. Protein product: CASSPGWGGNTEAFF. The chain recombines TRBV5-1 with TRBJ1-1, with D tentatively TRBD1 (5 bases). Trimming stripped 4 bases from V and 1 base from J, with 14 bases between. Germline V gene sequence: CDR1 SGHRS, CDR2 YFSETQ. This CDR3 is 15 amino acids long.

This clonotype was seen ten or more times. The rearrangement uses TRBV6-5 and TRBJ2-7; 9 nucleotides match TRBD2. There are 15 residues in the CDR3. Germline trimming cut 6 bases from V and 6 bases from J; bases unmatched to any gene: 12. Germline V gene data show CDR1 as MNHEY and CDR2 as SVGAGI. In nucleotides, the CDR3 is TGTGCCAGCAGAGGATTCGGCGGGGGGGCCTCCGAGCAGTACTTC. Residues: CASRGFGGGASEQYF.

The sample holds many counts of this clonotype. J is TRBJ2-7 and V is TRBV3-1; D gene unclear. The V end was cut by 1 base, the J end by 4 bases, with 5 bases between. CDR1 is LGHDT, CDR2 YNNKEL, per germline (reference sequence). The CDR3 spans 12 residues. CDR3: CASSQGVYEQYF. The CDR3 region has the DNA TGTGCCAGCAGCCAAGGCGTATACGAGCAGTACTTC.

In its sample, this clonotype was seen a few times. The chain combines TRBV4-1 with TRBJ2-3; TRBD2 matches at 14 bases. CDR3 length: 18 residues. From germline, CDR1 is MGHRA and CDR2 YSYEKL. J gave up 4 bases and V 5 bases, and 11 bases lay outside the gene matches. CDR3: CASSARLAGGLIADTQYF. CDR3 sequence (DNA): TGCGCCAGCAGCGCTCGACTAGCGGGGGGGCTGATCGCAGATACGCAGTATTTT.

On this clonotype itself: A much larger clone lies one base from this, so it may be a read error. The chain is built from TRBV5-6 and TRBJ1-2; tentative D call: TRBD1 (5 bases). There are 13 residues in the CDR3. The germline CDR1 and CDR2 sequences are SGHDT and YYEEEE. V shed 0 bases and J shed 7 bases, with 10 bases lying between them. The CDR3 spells CASSLGDSAGYTF. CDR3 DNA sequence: TGTGCCAGCAGCTTGGGGGACTCTGCTGGCTACACCTTC.

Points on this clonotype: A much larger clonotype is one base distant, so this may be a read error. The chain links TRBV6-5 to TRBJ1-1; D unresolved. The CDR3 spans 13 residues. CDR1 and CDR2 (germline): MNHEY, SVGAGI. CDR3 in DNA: TGTGCCATAAGCAGGTCGATGAACAATGAAGCTTTCTTT. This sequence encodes CAISRSMNNEAFF.

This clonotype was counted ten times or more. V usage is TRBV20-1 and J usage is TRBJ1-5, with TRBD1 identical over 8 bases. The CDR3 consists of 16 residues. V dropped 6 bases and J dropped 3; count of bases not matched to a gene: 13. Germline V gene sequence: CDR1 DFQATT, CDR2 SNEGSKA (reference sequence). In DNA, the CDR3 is TGCAGTGCACCTACTTCCGGGACAGGACCCAATCAGCCCCAGCATTTT. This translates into CSAPTSGTGPNQPQHF.

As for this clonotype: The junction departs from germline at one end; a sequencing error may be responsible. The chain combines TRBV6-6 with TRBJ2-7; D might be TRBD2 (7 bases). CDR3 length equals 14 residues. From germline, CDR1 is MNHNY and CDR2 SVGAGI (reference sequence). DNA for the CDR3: TGCTCCAGCAGTTACTCGAGGGGGGGCTACGAGCAGTACTTC. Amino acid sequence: CSSSYSRGGYEQYF.

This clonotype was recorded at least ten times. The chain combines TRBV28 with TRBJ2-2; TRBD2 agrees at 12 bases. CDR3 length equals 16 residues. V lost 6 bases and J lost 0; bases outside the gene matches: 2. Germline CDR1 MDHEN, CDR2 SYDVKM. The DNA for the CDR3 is TGTGCCAGCAGACTAGCGGGGGGACCGAACACCGGGGAGCTGTTTTTT. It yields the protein CASRLAGGPNTGELFF.

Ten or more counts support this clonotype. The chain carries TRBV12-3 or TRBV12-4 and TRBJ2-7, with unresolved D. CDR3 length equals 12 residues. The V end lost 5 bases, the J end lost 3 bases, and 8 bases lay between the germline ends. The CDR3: CASSRVHYEQYF. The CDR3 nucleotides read TGTGCCAGCAGTCGTGTACACTACGAGCAGTACTTC.

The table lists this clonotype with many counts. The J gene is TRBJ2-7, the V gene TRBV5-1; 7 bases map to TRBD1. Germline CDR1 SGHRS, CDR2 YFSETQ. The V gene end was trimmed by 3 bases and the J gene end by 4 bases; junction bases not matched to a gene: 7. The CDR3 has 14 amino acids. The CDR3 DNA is TGCGCCAGCAGCTCAGGGGGAGTGAAGTACGAGCAGTACTTC. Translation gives CASSSGGVKYEQYF.

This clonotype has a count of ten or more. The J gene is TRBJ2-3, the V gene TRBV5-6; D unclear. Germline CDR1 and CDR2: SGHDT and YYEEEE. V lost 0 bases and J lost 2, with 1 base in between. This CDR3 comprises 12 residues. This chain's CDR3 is CASSLATDTQYF. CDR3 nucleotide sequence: TGTGCCAGCAGCTTGGCCACAGATACGCAGTATTTT.

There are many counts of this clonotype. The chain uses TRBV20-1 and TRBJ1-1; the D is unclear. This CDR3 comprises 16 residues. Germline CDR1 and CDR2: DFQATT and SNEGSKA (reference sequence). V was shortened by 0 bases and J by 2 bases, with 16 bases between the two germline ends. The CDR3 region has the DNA TGCAGTGCTAGAGATCGGCAGGTTCCGTTTAACACTGAAGCTTTCTTT. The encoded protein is CSARDRQVPFNTEAFF.

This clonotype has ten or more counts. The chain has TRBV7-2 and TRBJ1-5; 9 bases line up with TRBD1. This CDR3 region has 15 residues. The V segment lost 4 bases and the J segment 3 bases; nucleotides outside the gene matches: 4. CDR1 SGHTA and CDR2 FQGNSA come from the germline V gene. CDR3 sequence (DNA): TGTGCCAGCAGCTCGGGACAGGGAATCAATCAGCCCCAGCATTTT. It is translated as CASSSGQGINQPQHF.